One and the same sample provided the 7 T cell receptor beta chains below, sequenced in a study of somatic mutations in cytotoxic T cells in rheumatoid arthritis. The method was immunoSEQ multiplex PCR; TCRdb's version includes in-frame clones alone and lacks a portion of them. The table lists 17,000 or so clones, 65% to 85% of them singletons. What was sequenced was CD8+ T cells sorted from blood. The receptors here all came from an adult with rheumatoid arthritis.

The V gene is TRBV27, the J gene TRBJ2-7; possible D gene TRBD2, 5 bases. The V gene lost 5 bases and the J gene lost 6 bases, with 11 bases spanning the gap. This CDR3 spans 12 amino acids. Germline V gene data show CDR1 as MNHEY and CDR2 as SMNVEV (reference sequence). CDR3 DNA sequence: TGTGCCAGCAGTCTTGGAGGTGGCGAGCAGTACTTC. Its protein product is CASSLGGGEQYF.

The chain carries TRBV7-2 and TRBJ2-1, with a possible D match to TRBD2 (5 bases). The CDR3 is made up of 15 amino acids. Trimming took 2 bases from V and 4 from J, leaving 12 bases between them. In germline, CDR1 is SGHTA, CDR2 FQGNSA. The CDR3 loop reads CASSLRRGLYNEQFF. The CDR3 nucleotides are TGTGCCAGCAGCTTAAGGAGAGGGCTTTACAATGAGCAGTTCTTC.

The chain links TRBV10-1 to TRBJ2-7; D ambiguous. CDR3 length: 12 residues. V dropped 2 bases and J dropped 6 bases, with 8 bases sitting between them. Germline V CDR1 and CDR2: WNHNN, SYGVQD (reference sequence). CDR3 in amino acids: CASSEVGGEQYF. CDR3 nucleotide sequence: TGCGCCAGCAGTGAGGTGGGCGGCGAGCAGTACTTC.

The chain is built from TRBV10-3 and TRBJ1-3; D call uncertain. V was clipped by 0 bases and J by 0 bases, with 3 bases between them. Germline V lookup: CDR1 ENHRY, CDR2 SYGVKD. There are 14 residues in the CDR3. The CDR3 region is CAISESYSGNTIYF. The DNA of the CDR3 is TGTGCCATCAGTGAGTCGTACTCTGGAAACACCATATATTTT.

This clone has just one count. The chain links TRBV18 to TRBJ2-1; D is unclear. Germline CDR1 reads KGHSH; CDR2 reads LQKENI. Trimming removed 0 bases from V and 5 bases from J, with 8 bases in between. The CDR3 loop spans 14 amino acids. The CDR3 sequence: CASSPPFQNNEQFF. The CDR3 nucleotides read TGTGCCAGCTCACCACCTTTCCAGAACAATGAGCAGTTCTTC.

V is TRBV2 and J is TRBJ1-1, with 7 bases fitting TRBD1. Germline CDR1 is SNHLY and CDR2 is FYNNEI. The CDR3 runs 14 residues. The trim removed 6 bases at V and 6 bases at J, leaving 10 bases unmatched. CDR3 nucleotide sequence: TGTGCCAGCAGAGCCGGAAGGGGGCTAGCTGAAGCTTTCTTT. It translates to CASRAGRGLAEAFF.

This chain connects TRBV2 to TRBJ1-4; 9 bases match TRBD1. The V and J ends lost 8 bases and 7 bases, in that order; junction bases with no gene match: 5. The V gene's germline CDR1 is SNHLY and CDR2 FYNNEI. There are 13 residues in the CDR3. CDR3 DNA sequence: TGTGCCAGCCGGGGGACAGGGTTTGAAAAACTGTTTTTT. This sequence encodes CASRGTGFEKLFF.